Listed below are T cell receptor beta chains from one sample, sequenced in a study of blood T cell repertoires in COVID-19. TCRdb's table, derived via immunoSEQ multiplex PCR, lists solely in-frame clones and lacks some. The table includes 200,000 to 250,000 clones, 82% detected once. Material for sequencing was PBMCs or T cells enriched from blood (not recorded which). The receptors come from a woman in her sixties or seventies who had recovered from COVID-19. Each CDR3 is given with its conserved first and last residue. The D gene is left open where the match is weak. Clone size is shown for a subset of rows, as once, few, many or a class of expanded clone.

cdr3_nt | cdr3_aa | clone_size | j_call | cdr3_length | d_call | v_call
TGTGCCAGCAGCCCGGACAGGGCCGCTTTCTTT | CASSPDRAAFF | . | TRBJ1-1 | 11 | TRBD1 | TRBV6-5
TGCAGCGCCCGGGACAGGGGGCATGGAGGGAGCTCCTACAATGAGCAGTTCTTC | CSARDRGHGGSSYNEQFF | . | TRBJ2-1 | 18 | TRBD1 | TRBV29-1
TGTGCCAGCAGTTACTCCGGGGGACTCACTGAAGCTTTCTTT | CASSYSGGLTEAFF | . | TRBJ1-1 | 14 | . | TRBV6-5
TGTGCCAGCAGCGCCCGGACAGGGAACGACCAGCCCCAGCATTTT | CASSARTGNDQPQHF | once | TRBJ1-5 | 15 | TRBD1 | TRBV7-2
TGTGCCAGCAGCCCCGAGTCCTACGAGCAGTACTTC | CASSPESYEQYF | once | TRBJ2-7 | 12 | . | TRBV7-8
TGTGCCAGCAGCTTAGACCTCCTAAGCTCTGGAAACACCATATATTTT | CASSLDLLSSGNTIYF | . | TRBJ1-3 | 16 | . | TRBV7-9
TGTGCCGTCCTTCTAGGGGGCACTGAAGCTTTCTTT | CAVLLGGTEAFF | . | TRBJ1-1 | 12 | . | TRBV6-5
TGTGCCAGTGGTTTGACCCCGGGACAGAACCTCTTAGATTCTTCACCCCTCCACTTT | CASGLTPGQNLLDSSPLHF | . | TRBJ1-6 | 19 | TRBD1 | TRBV12-5
TGTGCCAGCAGCGAACACGTGAACACTGAAGCTTTCTTT | CASSEHVNTEAFF | . | TRBJ1-1 | 13 | . | TRBV5-4
TGTGCCAGCAGTGAACTCTTCGTGGGTAGCCAGCCCCAGCATTTT | CASSELFVGSQPQHF | . | TRBJ1-5 | 15 | . | TRBV6-1
TGTGCCAGCAGCTCCGGACTAGTCACAGATACGCAGTATTTT | CASSSGLVTDTQYF | . | TRBJ2-3 | 14 | TRBD2 | TRBV5-4
TGTGCCAGCCGGCCCGACAGGGCCTATAATTCACCCCTCCACTTT | CASRPDRAYNSPLHF | . | TRBJ1-6 | 15 | TRBD1 | TRBV19
TGTGCCAGCAGACCGGGACAGGCGGAAGGCGGCTACACCTTC | CASRPGQAEGGYTF | . | TRBJ1-2 | 14 | TRBD1 | TRBV6-5
TGTGCCAGCAGCCGGACAGGACCTAACTATGGCTACACCTTC | CASSRTGPNYGYTF | few | TRBJ1-2 | 14 | TRBD1 | TRBV6-2/TRBV6-3
TGTGCCAGCAGCGACAGGGGTAGACGCACTGAAGCTTTCTTT | CASSDRGRRTEAFF | . | TRBJ1-1 | 14 | TRBD1 | TRBV28
TGCGCCAGCAGCTCCCTAGCGGGGCTATCCTACAATGAGCAGTTCTTC | CASSSLAGLSYNEQFF | . | TRBJ2-1 | 16 | TRBD2 | TRBV5-1
TGTGCCAGCAGCTACGGACTAGCGGGAGGGCCAGACACCGGGGAGCTGTTTTTT | CASSYGLAGGPDTGELFF | . | TRBJ2-2 | 18 | TRBD2 | TRBV11-2
TGTGCCAGCAGACCATCCTATACCTACGAGCAGTACTTC | CASRPSYTYEQYF | . | TRBJ2-7 | 13 | . | TRBV7-2
TGTGCCAGCAGCCCAGGGTTCCAAGAGACCCAGTACTTC | CASSPGFQETQYF | . | TRBJ2-5 | 13 | . | TRBV7-9
TGTGCCAGCAGCTTGGTTAGCGGGAGGGCGAACACCGGGGAGCTGTTTTTT | CASSLVSGRANTGELFF | . | TRBJ2-2 | 17 | TRBD2 | TRBV5-4
TGTGCCAGCAGTTTGGAGGCGGGGACCCAGTACTTC | CASSLEAGTQYF | . | TRBJ2-5 | 12 | . | TRBV6-2/TRBV6-3
TGTGCCAGCTCACCGAGGGATGGCCAGCCCCAGCATTTT | CASSPRDGQPQHF | . | TRBJ1-5 | 13 | . | TRBV18
TGTGCCAGCAGCCAAGGACAGTATGAAGCTTTCTTT | CASSQGQYEAFF | . | TRBJ1-1 | 12 | . | TRBV12-3/TRBV12-4
TGTGCCACAAACAGGGGGCGCAACTATGGCTACACCTTC | CATNRGRNYGYTF | . | TRBJ1-2 | 13 | TRBD1 | TRBV19
TGTGCCAGTAGTAAATATCAGGCGGGAGGGCCTCATTTATCCTACAATGAGCAGTTCTTC | CASSKYQAGGPHLSYNEQFF | . | TRBJ2-1 | 20 | TRBD2 | TRBV19
TGTGCCAGCAGTTTAAATCCAGGGGGCAATCAGCCCCAGCATTTT | CASSLNPGGNQPQHF | few | TRBJ1-5 | 15 | . | TRBV28